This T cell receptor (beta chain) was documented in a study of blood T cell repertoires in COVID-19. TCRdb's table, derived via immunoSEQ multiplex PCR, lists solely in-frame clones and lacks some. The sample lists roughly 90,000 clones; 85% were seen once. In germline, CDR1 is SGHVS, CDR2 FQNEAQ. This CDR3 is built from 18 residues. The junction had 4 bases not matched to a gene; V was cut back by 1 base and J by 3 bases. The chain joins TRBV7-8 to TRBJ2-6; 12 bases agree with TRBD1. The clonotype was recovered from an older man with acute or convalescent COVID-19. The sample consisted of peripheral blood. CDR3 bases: TGTGCCAGCAGCTTAGGGGACAGGGGGCTAGTTGGGGCCAACGTCCTGACTTTC. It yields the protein CASSLGDRGLVGANVLTF. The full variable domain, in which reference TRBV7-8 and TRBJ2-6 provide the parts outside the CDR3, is GAGVSQSPRYKVAKRGQDVALRCDPISGHVSLFWYQQALGQGPEFLTYFQNEAQLDKSGLPSDRFFAERPEGSVSTLKIQRTQQEDSAVYLCASSLGDRGLVGANVLTFGAGSRLTVL.